This T cell receptor (beta chain) was identified during a study of chemoradiotherapy in HPV16-positive cancers. Some clones are missing from TCRdb's copy, which holds only in-frame ones; the method was immunoSEQ multiplex PCR. The sample includes thousands of clones, over 70% of them seen just once. This CDR3 is built from 16 residues. CDR1 is SQVTM, CDR2 ANQGSEA, per germline. V lost 5 bases to trimming and J lost 8 bases; unmatched junction nucleotides: 17. The receptor comes from a human donor with HPV-associated anogenital cancer. V and J are TRBV29-1 and TRBJ1-4; 7 bases align to TRBD1. The specimen comprised tumor tissue, sampled from a patient who underwent chemoradiotherapy. The CDR3, as DNA: TGCAGCGTTTTCCCTTACTCGACAGGGAGAAGGGAAAAACTGTTTTTT. It translates to CSVFPYSTGRREKLFF.